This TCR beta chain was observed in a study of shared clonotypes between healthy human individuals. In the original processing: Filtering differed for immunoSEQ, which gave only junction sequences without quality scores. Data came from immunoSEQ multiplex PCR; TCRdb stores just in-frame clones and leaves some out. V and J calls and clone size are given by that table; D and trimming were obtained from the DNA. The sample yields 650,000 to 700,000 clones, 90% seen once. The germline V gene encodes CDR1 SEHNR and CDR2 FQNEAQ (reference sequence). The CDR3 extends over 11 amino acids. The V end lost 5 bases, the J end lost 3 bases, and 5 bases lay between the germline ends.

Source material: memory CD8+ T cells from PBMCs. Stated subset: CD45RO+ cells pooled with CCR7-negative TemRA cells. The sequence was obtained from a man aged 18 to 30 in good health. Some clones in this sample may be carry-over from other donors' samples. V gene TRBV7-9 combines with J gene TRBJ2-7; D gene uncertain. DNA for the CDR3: TGTGCCAGCAGCGAAAGCTACGAGCAGTACTTC. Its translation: CASSESYEQYF.